This T cell receptor (beta chain) came from a study of molecular identifiers for immune sequencing clone quantification. Overall study findings and caveats: Barcodes shared by identical TCR molecules could lead to underestimated sizes of highly expanded clones.

Libraries of bulk TCR were made by previously described methods (with listed TCR primers). TCRdb reanalysed the PCR reads using MiXCR and keeps one entry per CDR3 protein. The sample shows about half a million distinct CDR3 sequences, around 21% of them seen only once. This CDR3 contains 16 residues. Trimming stripped 4 bases from V and 4 bases from J, with 20 bases between. This clonotype has only a few counts. The antigen remains unidentified. The sequenced sample was naive CD8+ T cells from blood, with Jurkat cell RNA spiked in. As for subset: FACS-sorted CD8+CD4-CCR7+CD45RA+ naive T cells. The V call is TRBV12-3 or TRBV12-4, the J call TRBJ2-7, with a tentative D call TRBD1 (6 bases). The source of this sequence is a human donor in good health. Some libraries in this study had Jurkat cell RNA spiked in. CDR3 sequence reads: CASSYLNRASPYEQYF. The CDR3 DNA sequence: TGTGCCAGCAGTTACCTAAACAGGGCCAGTCCTTACGAGCAGTACTTC.